The 3 T cell receptor beta chains given below trace back to one sample, sequenced in a study of blood T cell repertoires in COVID-19. The protocol was immunoSEQ multiplex PCR, while the TCRdb copy is restricted to in-frame clones and leaves out a portion. Of fewer than 80,000 clones listed, roughly 85% are singletons. Sequencing was carried out using peripheral blood. All receptors come from a young man with acute or convalescent COVID-19.

This rearrangement joins TRBV28 to TRBJ2-3, with D possibly TRBD1 on 5 matching bases. Trimming took 6 bases from V and 0 from J, leaving 10 bases between them. The CDR3 totals 14 residues. CDR1 and CDR2 from the germline V gene are MDHEN and SYDVKM. CDR3 nucleotide sequence: TGTGCCAGCAGAAGGGGCCCTAGCACAGATACGCAGTATTTT. Protein product: CASRRGPSTDTQYF. Together with reference TRBV28 and TRBJ2-3, the CDR3 gives the full variable domain: DVKVTQSSRYLVKRTGEKVFLECVQDMDHENMFWYRQDPGLGLRLIYFSYDVKMKEKGDIPEGYSVSREKKERFSLILESASTNQTSMYLCASRRGPSTDTQYFGPGTRLTVL.

The V call is TRBV27, the J call TRBJ1-5; weak D call: TRBD1 (5 bases). CDR1 and CDR2 (germline): MNHEY, SMNVEV (reference sequence). This CDR3 spans 12 amino acids. Deletions cut 6 bases from V and 6 bases from J, with 9 bases between. CDR3 region: CASSPRGQPQHF. The CDR3 DNA follows: TGTGCCAGCAGCCCAAGGGGTCAGCCCCAGCATTTT.

The chain is built from TRBV6-6 and TRBJ1-5; 7 positions agree with TRBD1. The V gene's germline CDR1 is MNHNY and CDR2 SVGAGI (reference sequence). The CDR3 has 13 residues. V lost 6 bases to trimming and J lost 8 bases; unmatched junction nucleotides: 7. The CDR3 protein is CASRVTGIEPQHF. DNA of the CDR3: TGTGCCAGCAGGGTGACAGGGATTGAGCCCCAGCATTTT.